This paragraph covers one T cell receptor beta chain sequence. Its target is unknown. Compared with germline, one end of the junction differs, possibly owing to a read error. This sample is drawn from a study of graft-versus-host responses after intestinal transplantation. The germline V gene encodes CDR1 MNHEY and CDR2 SVGAGI. This CDR3 has 14 residues. Using immunoSEQ multiplex PCR, the repertoire was profiled, and TCRdb retains in-frame clones only, with some absent. The sample lists about 47,000 clones, 90% to 95% occurring once. The receptor comes from a human donor who was the organ donor for an intestinal transplant. This sequence joins TRBV6-5 and TRBJ2-3; perhaps TRBD2 as D (6 bases). This material consisted of unstimulated CD8+ T cells sorted from spleen or lymph node cells, taken before transplant. In DNA form, the CDR3 reads TGTGCCAGCAGTTACCGGGACTTCACAGATGCGCAGTATTTT. This codes for CASSYRDFTDAQYF.